The present T cell receptor (beta chain) was sequenced within a study of beta chain features in type 1 diabetes. The study's findings and limits: Within the patient group, naive, central memory and Treg TCRB repertoires appeared more similar to each other than within healthy donors.

This clone occurred a few times. Its antigen is not identified. This CDR3 has 16 amino acids. Trimming took 5 bases from V and 0 from J, leaving 14 bases between them. Germline loops: CDR1 MNHEY, CDR2 SMNVEV (reference sequence). Isolated RNA was reverse transcribed in full, so expressed TCRB transcripts were sequenced. Sequencing used immunoSEQ multiplex PCR; TCRdb keeps in-frame clones, though not all of them. This sample has about 220,000 clones, with approximately 10% found just once. The receptor's source is a man aged 18 to 29 in good health. Sequenced sample: central memory CD4+ T cells from blood. The V call is TRBV27, the J call TRBJ2-4, with D perhaps being TRBD1 or TRBD2 (5 bases each). CDR3 amino acids: CASSPLGTSAKNIQYF. CDR3 bases: TGTGCCAGCAGTCCCCTAGGGACGTCAGCCAAAAACATTCAGTACTTC.